This T cell receptor (beta chain) was sequenced during a study of beta chain features in type 1 diabetes. The authors reverse transcribed all of the isolated RNA, so sequencing captured expressed TCRB transcripts. Data came from immunoSEQ multiplex PCR; TCRdb stores just in-frame clones and leaves some out. The table lists about 650,000 clones, around 12% of them singletons. Broader study findings: In all four CD4+ subsets, TCRB CDR3 length was significantly, moderately reduced in type 1 diabetes. The study found that naive, central memory and Treg TCRB repertoires appeared more similar in patients than in healthy donors.

On this clone: As yet, its antigen is unknown.

In germline, CDR1 is MNHEY, CDR2 SVGAGI. The CDR3 runs 15 residues. The V gene lost 3 bases and the J gene lost 3 bases, with 14 bases spanning the gap. Input material: naive CD4+ T cells from blood. This TCR was recovered from a man in his thirties or forties with type 1 diabetes. The chain recombines TRBV6-5 with TRBJ2-5; the D gene could be TRBD1 or TRBD2 (7 bases each). CDR3 amino acids: CASSYGDSGKETQYF. CDR3 coding DNA: TGTGCCAGCAGTTATGGGGACAGCGGGAAAGAGACCCAGTACTTC.